This T cell receptor beta chain is from a study of cytomegalovirus exposure and HLA in healthy donors. The PCR ran on 60 Vbeta and 13 Jbeta primers. TCRdb keeps only in-frame clones here, not all; method: immunoSEQ multiplex PCR. The table lists 150,000 to 200,000 clones, about 79% of them singletons. The TCR originated in a man aged 50 or older in good health and CMV-seropositive. Sequencing was performed on PBMCs.

The CDR3 sequence: CASSQEGTGYSGANVLTF. The CDR3 DNA reads TGTGCCAGCAGCCAAGAGGGGACAGGGTATTCTGGGGCCAACGTCCTGACTTTC. The genes are TRBV4-2 and TRBJ2-6; 9 bases are shared with TRBD1. Losses at the gene ends were 0 bases for V and 1 base for J; bases not matched to a gene: 4. The CDR3 is 18 residues long. Germline V lookup: CDR1 LGHNA, CDR2 YNFKEQ.